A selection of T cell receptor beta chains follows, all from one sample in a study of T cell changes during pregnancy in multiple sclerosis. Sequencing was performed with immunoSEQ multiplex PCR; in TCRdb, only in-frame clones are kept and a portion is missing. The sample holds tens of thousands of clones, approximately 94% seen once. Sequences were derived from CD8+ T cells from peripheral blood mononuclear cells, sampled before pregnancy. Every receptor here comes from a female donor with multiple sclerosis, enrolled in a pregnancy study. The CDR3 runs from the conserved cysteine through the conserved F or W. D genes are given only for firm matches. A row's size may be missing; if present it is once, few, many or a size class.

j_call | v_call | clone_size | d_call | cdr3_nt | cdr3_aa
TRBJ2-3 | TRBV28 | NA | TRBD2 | TGTGCCAGCAGTTTATGTGTGGCTAGCGGTAATTCCACAGATACGCAGTATTTT | CASSLCVASGNSTDTQYF
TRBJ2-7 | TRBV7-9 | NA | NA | TGTGCCAGCAGGTTTAGGGGGAACGAGCAGTACTTC | CASRFRGNEQYF
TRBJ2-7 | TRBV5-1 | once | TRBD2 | TGCGCCAGCAGCCCGGCGACTAGCGGGACCTACGAGCAGTACTTC | CASSPATSGTYEQYF
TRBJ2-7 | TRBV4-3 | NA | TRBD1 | TGCGCCAGCAGCCAAGATAGGACAGGCCCCTACGAGCAGTACTTC | CASSQDRTGPYEQYF
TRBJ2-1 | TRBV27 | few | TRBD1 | TGTGCCAGCAGTTCCTTGACAGGGACGCTCTTC | CASSSLTGTLF
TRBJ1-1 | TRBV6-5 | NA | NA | TGTGCCAGCAGTTACCGGGGGGGCACTGAAGCTTTCTTT | CASSYRGGTEAFF
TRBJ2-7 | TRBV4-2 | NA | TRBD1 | TGTGCCAGCAGCCAACAAAGGACAGGGACCTACGAGCAGTACTTC | CASSQQRTGTYEQYF
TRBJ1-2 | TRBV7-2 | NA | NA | TGTGCCAGCAGCTTACGGGACACCTATAACTATGGCTACACCTTC | CASSLRDTYNYGYTF
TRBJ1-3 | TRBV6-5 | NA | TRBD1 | TGTGCCAGCAGCATGGGACAGGACGGCACCATATATTTT | CASSMGQDGTIYF
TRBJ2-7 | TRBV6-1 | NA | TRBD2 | TGTGCCAGTTCCGTTGATACTAGCGGGAGTTACGAGCAGTACTTC | CASSVDTSGSYEQYF
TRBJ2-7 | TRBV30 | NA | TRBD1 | TGTGCCTGGAGTCGGACAGGGGGGACCGAGCAGTACTTC | CAWSRTGGTEQYF
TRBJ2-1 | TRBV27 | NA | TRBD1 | TGTGCCAGCACCGGACAGGGCTACAATGAGCAGTTCTTC | CASTGQGYNEQFF
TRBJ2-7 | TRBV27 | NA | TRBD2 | TGTGCCAGCAGTCCTGCGGGAGGGGGCGTCTACGAGCAGTACTTC | CASSPAGGGVYEQYF
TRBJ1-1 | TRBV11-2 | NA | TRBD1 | TGTGCCAGCAGCGAAAAACAGGGGGCTGAAGCTTTCTTT | CASSEKQGAEAFF
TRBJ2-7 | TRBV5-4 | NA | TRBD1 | TGTGCCAGCAGCTTGTGGGACAGCTACGAGCAGTACTTC | CASSLWDSYEQYF
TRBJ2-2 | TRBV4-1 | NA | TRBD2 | TGCGCCAGCAGCGGGGCGGGAGCGGATAACACCGGGGAGCTGTTTTTT | CASSGAGADNTGELFF
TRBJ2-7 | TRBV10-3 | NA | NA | TGTGCCATCAGTGACTTACAGGGAAACGAGCAGTACTTC | CAISDLQGNEQYF
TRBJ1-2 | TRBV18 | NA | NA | TGTGCCAGCTCACCAGGAGGAGGGAATCTCCGAGCTAACTATGGCTACACCTTC | CASSPGGGNLRANYGYTF
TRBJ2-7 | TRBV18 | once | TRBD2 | TGTGCCAGCTCACCGGATCTAGCGGGAGCAGAGGAGCAGTACTTC | CASSPDLAGAEEQYF
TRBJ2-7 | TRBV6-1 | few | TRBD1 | TGTGCCAGCAGTGCCTCTACAGGGGCATTGTACGAGCAGTACTTC | CASSASTGALYEQYF
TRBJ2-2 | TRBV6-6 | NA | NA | TGTGCCAGCAGTTACTCTCCTAGCAGCACCGGGGAGCTGTTTTTT | CASSYSPSSTGELFF
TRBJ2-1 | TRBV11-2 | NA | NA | TGTGCCAGCAGCTTGCTAGGGGTTGAGCAGTTCTTC | CASSLLGVEQFF
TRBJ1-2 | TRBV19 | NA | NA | TGTGCCAGTCAAAAATTGCCGGGGATTAACTATGGCTACACCTTC | CASQKLPGINYGYTF
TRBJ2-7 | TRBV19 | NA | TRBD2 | TGTGCCAGTAGTAGCGGGAGTAAGTACGAGCAGTACTTC | CASSSGSKYEQYF
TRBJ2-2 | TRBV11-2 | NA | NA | TGTGCCAGCAGCTTAATTGGGGGCTCCGGGGAGCTGTTTTTT | CASSLIGGSGELFF
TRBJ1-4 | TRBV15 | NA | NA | TGTGCCACCAGCACTAGACGTGCTCTTAATGAAAAACTGTTTTTT | CATSTRRALNEKLFF
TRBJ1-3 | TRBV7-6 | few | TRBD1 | TGTGCCAGCAGCGGTACAGGGGGCGGTGGAAACACCATATATTTT | CASSGTGGGGNTIYF
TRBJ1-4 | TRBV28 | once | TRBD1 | TGTGCCAGCAGTTTTAGGGGGCCAACTAATGAAAAACTGTTTTTT | CASSFRGPTNEKLFF
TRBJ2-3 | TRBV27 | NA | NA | TGTGCCAGCAGTTTAGTGGGCGGGGCGGCATCAGATACGCAGTATTTT | CASSLVGGAASDTQYF
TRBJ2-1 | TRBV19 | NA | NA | TGTGCCAGTAGTCTAGGAGGGAACCACTACAATGAGCAGTTCTTC | CASSLGGNHYNEQFF
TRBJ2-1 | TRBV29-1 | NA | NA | TGCAGCGTCGCTCCAACCCCTAGCTTGAGCTCCTACAATGAGCAGTTCTTC | CSVAPTPSLSSYNEQFF
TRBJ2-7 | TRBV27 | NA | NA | TGTGCCAGCAGTCCAAGAAACCCACAGGGCCCAGCCTACGAGCAGTACTTC | CASSPRNPQGPAYEQYF
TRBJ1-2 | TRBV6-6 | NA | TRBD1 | TGTGCCAGCAGTTTCTCCGGGACAGGGTATGGCTACACCTTC | CASSFSGTGYGYTF
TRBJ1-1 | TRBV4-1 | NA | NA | TGCGCCAGCAGCCTCCCCCGAGGGAACACTGAAGCTTTCTTT | CASSLPRGNTEAFF
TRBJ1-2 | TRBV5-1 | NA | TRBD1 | TGCGCCAGCAGCTTGTCAGGGGGCGTTGGCTATGGCTACACCTTC | CASSLSGGVGYGYTF
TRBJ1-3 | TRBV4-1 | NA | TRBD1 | TGCGCCAGCAGCCAAAATACAGGGGCAGGAAACACCATATATTTT | CASSQNTGAGNTIYF
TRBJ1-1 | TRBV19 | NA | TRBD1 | TGTGCCAGTAGGGGACAGGGGGCGTGGGACACTGAAGCTTTCTTT | CASRGQGAWDTEAFF
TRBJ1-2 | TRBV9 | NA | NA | TGTGCCAGCAGCCTCTCGGGGGGGGCGCGCTGCTATGGCTACACCTTC | CASSLSGGARCYGYTF
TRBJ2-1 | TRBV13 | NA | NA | TGTGCCAGCAGCTTATTTATCTACAATGAGCAGTTCTTC | CASSLFIYNEQFF
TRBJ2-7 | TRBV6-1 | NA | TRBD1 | TGTGCCAGCAGTGAGGGGTCTTGGACAGGAGCTCACGAGCAGTACTTC | CASSEGSWTGAHEQYF
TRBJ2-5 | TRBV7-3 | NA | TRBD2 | TGTGCCAGCAGCATCGGACTAGCGGGATTGGGGGAGACCCAGTACTTC | CASSIGLAGLGETQYF
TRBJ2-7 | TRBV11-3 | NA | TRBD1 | TGTGCCAGCAGCTTAGGGCCAGGGGGAGAGGAGCAGTACTTC | CASSLGPGGEEQYF
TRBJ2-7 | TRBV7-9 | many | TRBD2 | TGTGCCAGCAGCTCCCCGGGACTAGCGAGCGAGCAGTACTTC | CASSSPGLASEQYF
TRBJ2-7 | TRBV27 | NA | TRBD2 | TGTGCCAGCAGTCCAACTAGCGGGACGATTCCCCCCTACGAGCAGTACTTC | CASSPTSGTIPPYEQYF
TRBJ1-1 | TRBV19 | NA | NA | TGTGCCAGTAGTATTGGCTTGACTGAAGCTTTCTTT | CASSIGLTEAFF
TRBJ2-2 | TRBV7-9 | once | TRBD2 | TGTGCCACTGGGACTAGCGGGTCCTCCGGGGAGCTGTTTTTT | CATGTSGSSGELFF
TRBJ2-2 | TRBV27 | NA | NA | TGTGCCAGCAGTTTTAGTGGTACCGGGGAGCTGTTTTTT | CASSFSGTGELFF
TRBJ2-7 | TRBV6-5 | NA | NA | TGTGCCAGCAGTTACTCCAGGGTCTACGAGCAGTACTTC | CASSYSRVYEQYF
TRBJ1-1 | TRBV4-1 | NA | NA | TGCGCCAGCAGCCAAGATGATCGACAGAACACTGAAGCTTTCTTT | CASSQDDRQNTEAFF
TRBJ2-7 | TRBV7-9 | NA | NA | TGTGCCAGCAGCGGCCCAGCGGGCTACGAGCAGTACTTC | CASSGPAGYEQYF
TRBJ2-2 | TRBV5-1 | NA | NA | TGCGCCAGCAGCTTAGGACAGACTGTTACCGGGGAGCTGTTTTTT | CASSLGQTVTGELFF
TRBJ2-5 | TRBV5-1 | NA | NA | TGCGCCAGCAAGGGGGATCAGGAGACCCAGTACTTC | CASKGDQETQYF
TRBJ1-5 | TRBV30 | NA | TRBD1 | TGTGCCTGGAGTACGGGACAGGGGTGGCAGCCCCAGCATTTT | CAWSTGQGWQPQHF
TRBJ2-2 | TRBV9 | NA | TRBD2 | TGTGCCAGCAGCCCACGGACTAGCGGAGACGAGACCGGGGAGCTGTTTTTT | CASSPRTSGDETGELFF
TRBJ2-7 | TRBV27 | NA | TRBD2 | TGTGCCAGCAGGGAGACTAGCGGGAGCCACGAGCAGTACTTC | CASRETSGSHEQYF
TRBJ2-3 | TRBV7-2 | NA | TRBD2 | TGTGCCAGCAGCCCGGGGAGGACTAGCGGGAGAACAGATACGCAGTATTTT | CASSPGRTSGRTDTQYF